A selection of T cell receptor beta chains follows, all from one sample in a study of blood T cell repertoires in COVID-19. Assay: immunoSEQ multiplex PCR; the TCRdb copy retains only in-frame clones and omits some. The sample gives some 63,000 clones, roughly 85% of which show up once; approximately 20% is in the top ten. The source material was peripheral blood. The receptors were sampled from a human donor in a cohort sampled during active COVID-19. Both conserved end residues are part of each CDR3. The D gene is left open where the match is weak. Only part of the rows carry a size: once, few, many, or a class if the clone is expanded.

TRBD1 | TRBJ2-7 | - | TRBV19 | CASRKRDSDSYEQYF | TGTGCCAGTCGAAAGAGGGACAGTGATTCCTACGAGCAGTACTTC
- | TRBJ2-7 | few | TRBV19 | CAPLPSAYEQYF | TGTGCCCCGCTCCCCAGTGCCTACGAGCAGTACTTC
- | TRBJ2-2 | - | TRBV11-3 | CASSKAGTSTGELFF | TGTGCCAGCAGCAAAGCCGGGACTTCCACCGGGGAGCTGTTTTTT
TRBD1 | TRBJ2-4 | - | TRBV6-2/TRBV6-3 | CASSRPQGADIQYF | TGTGCCAGCAGTAGACCACAGGGGGCAGACATTCAGTACTTC
TRBD1 | TRBJ1-2 | once | TRBV5-1 | CASSRTGGSYGYTF | TGCGCCAGCAGCCGAACAGGGGGCAGCTATGGCTACACCTTC
- | TRBJ2-3 | - | TRBV19 | CASMAGSTDTQYF | TGTGCCAGTATGGCAGGAAGCACAGATACGCAGTATTTT
TRBD1 | TRBJ2-5 | - | TRBV6-6 | CASRTGTGQETQYF | TGTGCCAGCAGAACTGGGACAGGGCAAGAGACCCAGTACTTC
TRBD1 | TRBJ1-2 | - | TRBV19 | CASNRVGGFGYTF | TGTGCCAGTAACCGAGTAGGGGGCTTTGGCTACACCTTC
- | TRBJ2-3 | - | TRBV6-5 | CASMGTSFPDTQYF | TGTGCCAGCATGGGAACTAGCTTCCCCGATACGCAGTATTTT
TRBD1 | TRBJ1-2 | - | TRBV19 | CASSKQGASDGYTF | TGTGCCAGTAGTAAGCAGGGGGCTTCGGATGGCTACACCTTC
- | TRBJ2-2 | - | TRBV2 | CASSVMAGVPGELFF | TGTGCCAGCAGTGTGATGGCAGGGGTTCCCGGGGAGCTGTTTTTT
TRBD1 | TRBJ1-1 | - | TRBV3-1/TRBV3-2 | CASSQAHTGGHTEAFF | TGTGCCAGCAGCCAAGCCCACACAGGGGGCCACACTGAAGCTTTCTTT
- | TRBJ2-5 | - | TRBV5-1 | CASSLNDQGIVETQYF | TGCGCCAGCAGCTTGAATGATCAGGGAATAGTAGAGACCCAGTACTTC
TRBD1 | TRBJ2-5 | - | TRBV6-2/TRBV6-3 | CASSDWGTALAETQYF | TGTGCCAGCAGCGACTGGGGGACAGCGCTCGCGGAGACCCAGTACTTC
TRBD2 | TRBJ2-1 | - | TRBV4-3 | CASSPSGTSGYNEQFF | TGCGCCAGCAGCCCGTCCGGGACTAGCGGCTACAATGAGCAGTTCTTC
- | TRBJ2-7 | medium-sized | TRBV5-4 | CASSQQQDSYEQYF | TGTGCCAGCAGCCAGCAACAGGACTCCTACGAGCAGTACTTC
- | TRBJ2-3 | - | TRBV7-8 | CASSLGVIISTDTQYF | TGTGCCAGCAGTCTCGGAGTGATCATTAGCACAGATACGCAGTATTTT
- | TRBJ1-1 | - | TRBV7-2 | CASSGALIAFF | TGTGCCAGCAGCGGGGCCCTAATAGCTTTCTTT
- | TRBJ1-3 | - | TRBV10-3 | CATQAEGNTIYF | TGTGCCACACAGGCGGAGGGAAACACCATATATTTT
- | TRBJ2-1 | - | TRBV19 | CASSQGNNEQFF | TGTGCCAGTAGCCAGGGGAACAATGAGCAGTTCTTC
TRBD1 | TRBJ1-2 | once | TRBV12-3/TRBV12-4 | CASSTDRAGYTF | TGTGCCAGCAGCACGGACAGGGCTGGCTACACCTTC
TRBD1 | TRBJ1-5 | - | TRBV24-1 | CATSASGGGQPQHF | TGTGCCACCAGTGCATCAGGGGGCGGTCAGCCCCAGCATTTT
TRBD1 | TRBJ2-1 | - | TRBV4-3 | CASSQAVQGASYNEQFF | TGCGCCAGCAGCCAAGCGGTCCAGGGGGCCTCCTACAATGAGCAGTTCTTC
TRBD2 | TRBJ2-7 | once | TRBV7-9 | CASSLIAGGPSGEQYF | TGTGCCAGCAGCTTAATAGCGGGGGGGCCGTCGGGAGAGCAGTACTTC
TRBD1 | TRBJ2-7 | - | TRBV18 | CASSPGTGLSYEQYF | TGTGCCAGCTCACCAGGGACAGGGCTTTCCTACGAGCAGTACTTC
TRBD2 | TRBJ2-4 | - | TRBV3-1/TRBV3-2 | CASSHGLAGGKNIQYF | TGTGCCAGCAGCCACGGACTAGCGGGGGGAAAAAACATTCAGTACTTC
- | TRBJ1-1 | few | TRBV7-9 | CASSLSEGETEAFF | TGTGCCAGCAGCTTAAGCGAGGGGGAGACTGAAGCTTTCTTT
TRBD1 | TRBJ2-3 | - | TRBV11-2 | CASSVSGFRTGVENTQYF | TGTGCCAGCAGCGTGTCGGGATTCCGGACAGGGGTGGAAAATACGCAGTATTTT
TRBD2 | TRBJ2-3 | - | TRBV7-2 | CASSLAGTSGGPDTQYF | TGTGCCAGCAGCTTAGCTGGGACTAGCGGGGGGCCGGATACGCAGTATTTT
- | TRBJ1-2 | - | TRBV7-2 | CASGQNYGYTF | TGTGCCAGCGGACAGAACTATGGCTACACCTTC
TRBD2 | TRBJ2-3 | - | TRBV2 | CASSVLKAGGTDTQYF | TGTGCCAGCAGTGTCCTTAAAGCGGGGGGCACAGATACGCAGTATTTT
- | TRBJ1-3 | - | TRBV13 | CASSSRTASGNTIYF | TGTGCCAGCAGCTCCCGGACAGCCTCTGGAAACACCATATATTTT
- | TRBJ2-5 | once | TRBV7-9 | CASSRSGGREETQYF | TGTGCCAGCAGCCGCTCCGGGGGGCGCGAAGAGACCCAGTACTTC
- | TRBJ1-3 | - | TRBV19 | CASRASQDGNTIYF | TGTGCCAGTAGGGCTTCCCAGGATGGAAACACCATATATTTT
- | TRBJ1-3 | - | TRBV5-8 | CASSSRPGGNTIYF | TGTGCCAGCAGCTCCCGACCCGGGGGAAACACCATATATTTT
TRBD1 | TRBJ2-7 | - | TRBV6-6 | CASSQQGVYF | TGTGCCAGCAGTCAACAGGGGGTGTACTTC
- | TRBJ1-1 | - | TRBV10-2 | CASSESPLTGTEAFF | TGCGCCAGCAGTGAGTCGCCGCTTACCGGCACTGAAGCTTTCTTT
- | TRBJ2-7 | - | TRBV18 | CASSPRAIFYEQYF | TGTGCCAGCTCTCCACGGGCCATATTCTACGAGCAGTACTTC
- | TRBJ1-4 | - | TRBV7-9 | CASSSTGINEKLFF | TGTGCCAGCAGCTCCACAGGGATTAATGAAAAACTGTTTTTT
TRBD1 | TRBJ1-1 | - | TRBV5-1 | CASSPDRGTEAFF | TGCGCCAGCAGCCCGGACAGGGGCACTGAAGCTTTCTTT
TRBD1 | TRBJ1-4 | once | TRBV5-1 | CASSTGTGNEKLFF | TGCGCCAGCAGCACGGGGACAGGGAACGAAAAACTGTTTTTT
- | TRBJ2-7 | once | TRBV21-1 | CASSKPNRQLSYEQYF | TGTGCCAGCAGCAAACCCAATAGACAGCTATCCTACGAGCAGTACTTC
TRBD2 | TRBJ2-7 | - | TRBV2 | CASSDPSGGRYEQYF | TGTGCCAGCAGTGACCCTAGCGGGGGGAGGTACGAGCAGTACTTC
TRBD2 | TRBJ2-5 | - | TRBV7-2 | CASSLAVISGRETQYF | TGTGCCAGCAGCTTAGCGGTGATTAGCGGGCGGGAGACCCAGTACTTC